Sequencing of this T cell receptor (beta chain) was carried out in a study of shared clonotypes between healthy human individuals. Overall study results and limits: Naive subsets, compared against memory subsets, generally had larger estimated richness values.

Negatively enriched CD4+ T cells were divided by CD45RA into naive and memory. TCRdb's copy holds only in-frame clones and misses some; the assay was immunoSEQ multiplex PCR. The sample lists about 2 million clones; roughly 96% were seen once. A remark on this clone: Its specificity is unknown.

The CDR3 runs 15 residues. Germline-derived CDR1 and CDR2 are GTSNPN and SVGIG (reference sequence). V dropped 1 base and J dropped 3 bases, with 16 bases sitting between them. The TCR originated in a young man in good health. The sample consisted of naive CD4+ T cells sorted from blood. As for subset: CD45RA+ positively selected. J is TRBJ2-7 and V is TRBV30; a weak D match, TRBD2 (6 bases). CDR3: CAWSGRVRGDYEQYF. CDR3 coding DNA: TGTGCCTGGAGTGGAAGGGTGCGCGGGGACTACGAGCAGTACTTC.